Following are 15 T cell receptor beta chains from one sample sequenced in a study of T cell responses to AZD1222 COVID-19 vaccine. TCRdb keeps only in-frame clones here, not all; method: immunoSEQ multiplex PCR. The repertoire has 200,000 or so clones, about 93% of them found once; the top ten carry roughly 1%. This sample comprised peripheral blood, obtained on day 0 of MenACWY control vaccination. The receptors derive from an adult in good health.

This clone is a singleton in its sample. The chain combines TRBV7-6 with TRBJ1-4; 11 bases match TRBD1. This CDR3 has 15 amino acids. The ends lost 5 bases at V and 7 bases at J; junction bases unmatched: 6. Germline CDR1 reads SGHVS; CDR2 reads FNYEAQ. The CDR3 region is CASSSGTGGPEKLFF. The CDR3 bases are TGTGCCAGCAGCAGCGGGACAGGGGGACCTGAAAAACTGTTTTTT.

This clone was found a few times. This sequence joins TRBV24-1 and TRBJ1-4; no clear D gene. Germline CDR1 reads KGHDR; CDR2 reads SFDVKD. CDR3 size: 11 residues. V was cut by 6 bases and J by 11 bases, with 9 bases left in between. This CDR3 reads CATSKFGKLFF. The CDR3 bases are TGTGCCACCAGTAAATTCGGGAAACTGTTTTTT.

This chain uses TRBV3-1 (or the pseudogene TRBV3-2) with TRBJ1-1; 9 bases line up with TRBD1. With 2 bases clipped from V and 5 bases from J, the junction kept 3 bases outside the gene matches. The CDR3 is 14 residues long. The germline V gene encodes CDR1 LGHDT and CDR2 YNNKEL (reference sequence). The CDR3 bases are TGTGCCAGCAGCCAAACAGGGGGCAGAACTGAAGCTTTCTTT. Translation: CASSQTGGRTEAFF.

V is TRBV7-9 and J is TRBJ1-6; D is perhaps TRBD1 (5 bases). CDR1 is SEHNR and CDR2 is FQNEAQ in the germline V gene (reference sequence). Trimming took 5 bases from V and 7 from J, leaving 15 bases between them. This CDR3 region has 15 residues. The CDR3 DNA reads as TGTGCCAGCAGCCCGACGGGGCCGTGGAATTCACCCCTCCACTTT. This gives the protein CASSPTGPWNSPLHF. Looking up the rest from reference TRBV7-9 and TRBJ1-6 gives the full variable domain: DTGVSQNPRHKITKRGQNVTFRCDPISEHNRLYWYRQTLGQGPEFLTYFQNEAQLEKSRLLSDRFSAERPKGSFSTLEIQRTEQGDSAMYLCASSPTGPWNSPLHFGNGTRLTVT.

The chain couples TRBV10-3 to TRBJ2-7; D may match TRBD1 or TRBD2 (6 bases each). CDR1 ENHRY and CDR2 SYGVKD come from the germline V gene. The germline V and J ends were trimmed by 8 bases and 6 bases, with 17 bases remaining between them. This CDR3 comprises 13 residues. The CDR3 spells CAIRGGLGSEQYF. The CDR3 DNA follows: TGTGCCATCCGAGGGGGGTTGGGGAGCGAGCAGTACTTC.

V usage is TRBV5-6 and J usage is TRBJ1-4; D is perhaps TRBD1 (5 bases). V gave up 2 bases and J gave up 3 bases, with 8 bases separating them. Looked up from germline, CDR1 is SGHDT and CDR2 is YYEEEE. CDR3 length: 14 residues. Here the CDR3 DNA reads TGTGCCAGCAGCTTCGGGGCGGCTAATGAAAAACTGTTTTTT. Its protein product is CASSFGAANEKLFF. Full variable domain (missing parts from reference TRBV5-6 and TRBJ1-4): DAGVTQSPTHLIKTRGQQVTLRCSPKSGHDTVSWYQQALGQGPQFIFQYYEEEERQRGNFPDRFSGHQFPNYSSELNVNALLLGDSALYLCASSFGAANEKLFFGSGTQLSVL.

This clone was seen a handful of times. The chain is built from TRBV12-3 or TRBV12-4 and TRBJ1-1; D is unresolved. V was pared by 6 bases and J by 5 bases, with 13 bases between. The CDR3 is made up of 13 amino acids. The DNA for the CDR3 is TGTGCCAGCAGCCCCCTTCCCGGGACTGAAGCTTTCTTT. Protein product: CASSPLPGTEAFF.

The chain is built from TRBV5-4 and TRBJ1-1; 7 bases agree with TRBD1. Germline assignment: CDR1 SGHNT and CDR2 YYREEE (reference sequence). The J segment lost 0 bases and the V segment lost 4 bases, leaving 6 bases of the junction unmatched. CDR3 length: 15 residues. CDR3 sequence (DNA): TGTGCCAGCAGCCGGGACAGTCCAATGAACACTGAAGCTTTCTTT. This sequence encodes CASSRDSPMNTEAFF.

J is TRBJ2-3 and V is TRBV5-1; 11 bases match TRBD1. This CDR3 contains 16 residues. Looked up from germline, CDR1 is SGHRS and CDR2 is YFSETQ. J lost 6 bases, V lost 0 bases, and 6 bases had no gene match. The CDR3 loop reads CASSLVGQGATDTQYF. In DNA, the CDR3 is TGCGCCAGCAGCTTGGTCGGACAGGGGGCAACTGATACGCAGTATTTT.

This chain links TRBV7-2 with TRBJ1-3, with 7 positions matching TRBD1. The CDR3 loop spans 15 amino acids. J was trimmed by 2 bases and V by 5 bases; bases with no gene match: 6. Germline V CDR1 and CDR2: SGHTA, FQGNSA. In nucleotides, the CDR3 is TGTGCCAGCAGCCCGGGGACAGTAGCTGGAAACACCATATATTTT. Its protein is CASSPGTVAGNTIYF.

The chain links TRBV5-5 to TRBJ1-1; no clear D gene. Germline V gives CDR1 SGHKS, CDR2 YYEKEE (reference sequence). The ends were cut back, 5 bases at V and 0 bases at J, with 17 bases in the middle. This CDR3 is built from 16 residues. For the CDR3, the DNA is TGTGCCAGCAGGGCTGGCTGGGAAAGAATGAACACTGAAGCTTTCTTT. Translation: CASRAGWERMNTEAFF.

The rearrangement links TRBV19 to TRBJ2-3; a weak D match, TRBD2 (6 bases). The germline V gene has CDR1 LNHDA and CDR2 SQIVND (reference sequence). The CDR3 loop spans 15 amino acids. The V and J ends lost 7 bases and 3 bases respectively, with 17 bases between them. The DNA of the CDR3 is TGTGCCAGTATCCCCCGTTATGGACTAACAGATACGCAGTATTTT. It encodes CASIPRYGLTDTQYF. The full variable domain, its missing parts supplied by reference TRBV19 and TRBJ2-3, is DGGITQSPKYLFRKEGQNVTLSCEQNLNHDAMYWYRQDPGQGLRLIYYSQIVNDFQKGDIAEGYSVSREKKESFPLTVTSAQKNPTAFYLCASIPRYGLTDTQYFGPGTRLTVL.

With respect to this clone: Other DNA sequences within the sample encode an identical CDR3. This chain uses TRBV5-1 with TRBJ1-2; D is undetermined. The CDR3 has 14 residues. The V end lost 0 bases, the J end lost 0 bases, and 6 bases lay between the germline ends. Germline CDR1 reads SGHRS; CDR2 reads YFSETQ. CDR3: CASSLVGSNYGYTF. The DNA for the CDR3 is TGCGCCAGCAGCTTGGTGGGTTCTAACTATGGCTACACCTTC.

V is TRBV27 and J is TRBJ1-2; D perhaps matches TRBD1 (5 bases). Per the germline V gene, CDR1 is MNHEY and CDR2 is SMNVEV (reference sequence). The CDR3 extends over 15 amino acids. The ends were cut back, 3 bases at V and 8 bases at J, with 19 bases in the middle. The CDR3 DNA reads TGTGCCAGCAGTTTCCTAGGGCAGGGCGGTTCCGGCTACACCTTC. Translation: CASSFLGQGGSGYTF.

The chain recombines TRBV6-4 with TRBJ1-1; no definite D call. V was shortened by 5 bases and J by 0 bases, with 13 bases between the two germline ends. Germline CDR1 is MRHNA and CDR2 is SNTAGT. The CDR3 covers 15 residues. The CDR3 protein is CASSLESTMNTEAFF. For the CDR3, the DNA is TGTGCCAGCAGTTTGGAGTCAACGATGAACACTGAAGCTTTCTTT.